The rows below give T cell receptor beta chains drawn from one sample of a study of shared clonotypes between healthy human individuals. Sequencing was performed with immunoSEQ multiplex PCR; in TCRdb, only in-frame clones are kept and a portion is missing. This sample has some 2,000,000 clones, with 95% found just once. Sequencing was performed on naive CD4+ T cells sorted from blood. Receptor source: a man between 18 and 29 years old in good health. Each CDR3 is given with its conserved first and last residue. A D gene is named only where the DNA matches it firmly. Rows give clone size only sometimes, using once, few, many, or a class for an expanded clone.

V,D,J,size,DNA,CDR3
TRBV5-1,NA,TRBJ2-2,NA,TGCGCCAGCAGCGTAATATGGGGATCTCGACCCGGGGAGCTGTTTTTT,CASSVIWGSRPGELFF
TRBV5-1,NA,TRBJ1-2,NA,TGCGCCAGCAGCTCCTCCGACGGCGTGGGCGGCTACACCTTC,CASSSSDGVGGYTF
TRBV13,NA,TRBJ1-4,NA,TGTGCCAGCAGCTTCAACAGAGGACCAAAACTGTTTTTT,CASSFNRGPKLFF
TRBV5-1,NA,TRBJ1-1,NA,TGCGCCAGCAGGTCGCAACCGAACACTGAAGCTTTCTTT,CASRSQPNTEAFF
TRBV7-2,TRBD2,TRBJ2-1,NA,TGTGCCAGCAGCCCCCCGGCTAGCGGGCGCGACAATGAGCAGTTCTTC,CASSPPASGRDNEQFF
TRBV10-3,TRBD1,TRBJ1-2,NA,TGTGCCATCAGGCCCGGGACAGGGAATTATGGCTACACCTTC,CAIRPGTGNYGYTF
TRBV18,TRBD1,TRBJ1-1,NA,TGTGCCAGCTCACCACCGAACGAGGGGGCAAGGGCTGAAGCTTTCTTT,CASSPPNEGARAEAFF
TRBV2,NA,TRBJ2-7,once,TGTGCCAGCAGGCAAAACGGGGCGTCCGAGCAGTACTTC,CASRQNGASEQYF
TRBV10-3,TRBD1,TRBJ1-4,NA,TGTGCCATCAGTGAAGACAGGGTGGGTGAAAAACTGTTTTTT,CAISEDRVGEKLFF
TRBV30,NA,TRBJ2-2,NA,TGTGCCGCCGGGGGAGATTCGAACACCGGGGAGCTGTTTTTT,CAAGGDSNTGELFF
TRBV5-1,TRBD1,TRBJ2-3,NA,TGCGCCAGCAGACCGGGACAGGACACAGATACGCAGTATTTT,CASRPGQDTDTQYF
TRBV19,NA,TRBJ1-2,NA,TGTGCCAGTAGTATAGATCAAACAGCTTCCTATGGCTACACCTTC,CASSIDQTASYGYTF
TRBV7-6,NA,TRBJ2-1,NA,TGTGCCAGCAGCTCCGCCGGTCCGCTTGGTATCAATGAGCAGTTCTTC,CASSSAGPLGINEQFF
TRBV19,TRBD1,TRBJ1-6,once,TGTGCCAGTAACGACAGGGGGCTAGATTCACCCCTCCACTTT,CASNDRGLDSPLHF
TRBV6-1,TRBD1,TRBJ1-1,NA,TGTGCCAGCAGTGGGACAGGGGGCTTTGAAGCTTTCTTT,CASSGTGGFEAFF
TRBV7-9,NA,TRBJ1-6,few,TGTGCCAGCAGCCCCGGGAGCTTCTATAATTCACCCCTCCACTTT,CASSPGSFYNSPLHF
TRBV15,NA,TRBJ1-2,NA,TGTGCCACCAGCAGAGATCTCGGGGTGTCTTATGGCTACACCTTC,CATSRDLGVSYGYTF
TRBV7-9,TRBD1,TRBJ1-6,NA,TGTGCCAGCAGTCTGAGGGACAGGGGTCCAAGGTCACCCCTCCACTTT,CASSLRDRGPRSPLHF
TRBV10-2,NA,TRBJ2-1,NA,TGCGCCAGCAGTGAGGTCCTTGAGCAGTTCTTC,CASSEVLEQFF
TRBV7-9,NA,TRBJ1-4,NA,TGTGCCAGCAGCTTAGGGGCTTCAGGGGTTGGAGAACTGTTTTTT,CASSLGASGVGELFF
TRBV19,TRBD1,TRBJ1-5,NA,TGTGCCAGTAGTATAGATCACGGGACAGCTAATAATCAGCCCCAGCATTTT,CASSIDHGTANNQPQHF
TRBV7-9,NA,TRBJ1-1,NA,TGTGCCAGCAGGATCGGGACTGAGAACACTGAAGCTTTCTTT,CASRIGTENTEAFF
TRBV2,TRBD2,TRBJ2-3,NA,TGTGCCAGCAGTGAGGGAGGGTTAAGCACAGATACGCAGTATTTT,CASSEGGLSTDTQYF
TRBV5-1,NA,TRBJ2-7,NA,TGCGCCAGCAGCTTTGAGGGATCCTCCTACGAGCAGTACTTC,CASSFEGSSYEQYF
TRBV19,NA,TRBJ2-3,NA,TGTGCCAGTAGTATAGTCAAGACAGATTCAGTCCCAGATACGCAGTATTTT,CASSIVKTDSVPDTQYF
TRBV5-1,NA,TRBJ1-6,NA,TGCGCCAGCAGCTTGGATCCCTATAATTCACCCCTCCACTTT,CASSLDPYNSPLHF
TRBV18,TRBD1,TRBJ1-5,NA,TGTGCCAGCTCGCCCGGGACAGGGGGTACCAATCTACCTAGCAATCAGCCCCAGCATTTT,CASSPGTGGTNLPSNQPQHF
TRBV19,TRBD2,TRBJ2-1,NA,TGTGCCAGTAGTATGATGAGACTAGCGGCCTCCTACAATGAGCAGTTCTTC,CASSMMRLAASYNEQFF
TRBV15,NA,TRBJ1-2,NA,TGTGCCACCAGCAGCGAGGACCATCAAGGCTACACCTTC,CATSSEDHQGYTF
TRBV28,NA,TRBJ1-2,NA,TGTGCCAGCAGTTTCAGCCATGGCTACACCTTC,CASSFSHGYTF
TRBV19,TRBD2,TRBJ2-7,NA,TGTGCCAGTAGTCTAGCGGGACATTACGAGCAGTACTTC,CASSLAGHYEQYF
TRBV25-1,TRBD1,TRBJ1-1,NA,TGTGCCAGCACTAAATCCGGACAGGGGAGGACTGAAGCTTTCTTT,CASTKSGQGRTEAFF
TRBV2,NA,TRBJ2-7,once,TGTGCCAGCAGTGAAGACTGGGGAGAGCAGTACTTC,CASSEDWGEQYF
TRBV27,NA,TRBJ1-1,NA,TGTGCCAGCAGTTTCTCCGTATTAGGGGACACTGAAGCTTTCTTT,CASSFSVLGDTEAFF
TRBV4-1,TRBD1,TRBJ2-2,NA,TGCGCCAGCAGCCGCGATCCGACAGGGGGGATAAAGAACACCGGGGAGCTGTTTTTT,CASSRDPTGGIKNTGELFF
TRBV7-2,TRBD2,TRBJ2-7,NA,TGTGCCAGCAGCTTAGCCCCGGGTAGCGGGAGGTTCTCCTACGAGCAGTACTTC,CASSLAPGSGRFSYEQYF
TRBV6-5,TRBD1,TRBJ2-7,NA,TGTGCCAGCAGTTACTCGGAAACAGGGGGCCTTTACGAGCAGTACTTC,CASSYSETGGLYEQYF
TRBV9,TRBD1,TRBJ1-2,NA,TGTGCCAGCAGCGAGGGACAGGGAGCCTATGGCTACACCTTC,CASSEGQGAYGYTF
TRBV11-2,TRBD1,TRBJ2-2,NA,TGTGCCAGCAGGGGTCCGGGACAGGGTTACACCGGGGAGCTGTTTTTT,CASRGPGQGYTGELFF
TRBV19,NA,TRBJ1-6,NA,TGTGCCAGTAGTATACGGGGGGAGAATTCACCCCTCCACTTT,CASSIRGENSPLHF
TRBV23-1,NA,TRBJ2-7,NA,TGCGCCAGCAACAGGAGAGCAGATCTTCCTCCCACTTCCCCAGGGGTTGAGCAGTACTTC,CASNRRADLPPTSPGVEQYF
TRBV6-1,NA,TRBJ1-5,NA,TGTGCCAGCAGTGAACTTACGGGAAGTAGCAATCAGCCCCAGCATTTT,CASSELTGSSNQPQHF
TRBV4-3,TRBD1,TRBJ2-5,NA,TGCGCCAGCAGCCCGGGGACAGGCCAAGAGACCCAGTACTTC,CASSPGTGQETQYF
TRBV19,NA,TRBJ1-1,NA,TGTGCCAGTAGTTCCGGGTTGATGAACACTGAAGCTTTCTTT,CASSSGLMNTEAFF
TRBV30,NA,TRBJ1-4,once,TGTGCCGCAGAGCCAGCTAATGAAAAACTGTTTTTT,CAAEPANEKLFF